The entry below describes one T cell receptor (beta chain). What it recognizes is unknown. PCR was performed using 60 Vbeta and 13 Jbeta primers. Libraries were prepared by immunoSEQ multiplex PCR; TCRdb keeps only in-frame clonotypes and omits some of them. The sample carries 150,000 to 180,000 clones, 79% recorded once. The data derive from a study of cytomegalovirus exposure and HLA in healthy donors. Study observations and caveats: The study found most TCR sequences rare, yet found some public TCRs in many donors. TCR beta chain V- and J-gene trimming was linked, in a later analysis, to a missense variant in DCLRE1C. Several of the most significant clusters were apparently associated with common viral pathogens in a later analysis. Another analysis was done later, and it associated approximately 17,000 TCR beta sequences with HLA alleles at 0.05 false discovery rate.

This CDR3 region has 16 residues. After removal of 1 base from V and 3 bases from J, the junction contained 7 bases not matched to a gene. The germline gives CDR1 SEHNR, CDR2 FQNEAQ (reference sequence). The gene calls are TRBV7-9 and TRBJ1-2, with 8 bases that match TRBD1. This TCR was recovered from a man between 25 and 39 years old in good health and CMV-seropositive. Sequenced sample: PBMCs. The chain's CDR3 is CASSLGSDRAYYGYTF. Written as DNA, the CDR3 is TGTGCCAGCAGCTTAGGGTCGGACAGGGCCTACTATGGCTACACCTTC.